One sample yielded the 22 T cell receptor beta chains listed below, sequenced in a study of tumor-infiltrating lymphocytes in primary liver carcinoma. Starting material for RNA and DNA co-extraction consisted of about 20-30 mg of unsorted bulk tissue. Starting material of 500 ng total RNA yielded TCR beta cDNA via a constant-region primer. ARM-PCR was slightly modified, and three nested multiplex PCR rounds with it gave rise to the TCR beta libraries. The study ran its first two PCR rounds for approximately 10 cycles each, using TRBV1-TRBV30 forward primers and a C-beta reverse primer. TCRdb reanalysed the multiplex PCR reads using MiXCR and keeps one entry per CDR3 protein. Of roughly 120,000 distinct CDR3 sequences in the sample, roughly three fifths were seen once. Sequenced: liver tumor tissue from sampling region 3. Stated subset: tumor region T3, left-lateral pole. Receptors were obtained from a woman aged 55-70 years with primary liver carcinoma and hepatitis B virus infection.

This clonotype was seen ten or more times. This sequence joins TRBV12-5 and TRBJ2-2; 9 positions match TRBD2. Germline CDR1 LGHNT, CDR2 FRNRAP. This CDR3 is built from 19 residues. V shed 4 bases, J shed 5 bases, and the junction held 17 bases outside the gene matches. The CDR3 loop is CASGSLREGTRSLTGELFF. Here the CDR3 DNA reads TGTGCTAGTGGTTCGCTGCGGGAGGGGACTAGGAGTTTGACCGGGGAGCTGTTTTTT. The complete variable domain, with remaining parts taken from reference TRBV12-5 and TRBJ2-2, reads DARVTQTPRHKVTEMGQEVTMRCQPILGHNTVFWYRQTMMQGLELLAYFRNRAPLDDSGMPKDRFSAEMPDATLATLKIQPSEPRDSAVYFCASGSLREGTRSLTGELFFGEGSRLTVL.

This clonotype is medium-sized within its sample. This CDR3 is CASSLQRSSYNEQFF. The DNA for the CDR3 is TGTGCCAGCAGCCTGCAGCGGAGCTCCTACAATGAGCAGTTCTTC. The chain employs TRBV11-2 and TRBJ2-1, with D perhaps TRBD2 (5 bases). The germline V and J ends were trimmed by 5 bases and 0 bases, with 11 bases remaining between them. CDR1 is SGHAT, CDR2 FQNNGV, per germline. This CDR3 has 15 residues.

This clonotype was picked up many times. The rearrangement joins TRBV5-6 to TRBJ1-1; D not resolved. From germline, CDR1 is SGHDT and CDR2 YYEEEE. The CDR3 is 15 residues long. The V and J ends lost 2 bases and 1 base respectively, with 12 bases between them. The CDR3 region has the DNA TGTGCCAGCAGCTTTTTAGGACGGCCGAACACTGAAGCTTTCTTT. This encodes CASSFLGRPNTEAFF.

The chain employs TRBV28 and TRBJ1-5; tentatively, D is TRBD1 (5 bases). This CDR3 contains 12 residues. The germline V gene has CDR1 MDHEN and CDR2 SYDVKM. The V gene lost 7 bases and the J gene lost 15 bases, with 19 bases spanning the gap. This CDR3 reads CASNSAGPIWHF. The CDR3 DNA reads TGTGCCAGCAATTCCGCGGGACCCATCTGGCATTTT.

On this clonotype: At one of its ends the junction is not consistent with the germline gene, which may arise from a read error. The rearrangement joins TRBV12-3 or TRBV12-4 to TRBJ2-3; 9 bases map to TRBD2. This CDR3 comprises 17 residues. In DNA, the CDR3 is TGTGCTAGCAGTCCTACGCTAGCGGGAACTGGCACAGATACGCAGTATTTT. This codes for CASSPTLAGTGTDTQYF.

As for this clonotype: One end of the junction is discordant with germline, which a read error may explain. The chain couples TRBV29-1 to TRBJ2-1, with a tentative D call TRBD1 (5 bases). CDR1 is SQVTM, CDR2 ANQGSEA, per germline. The CDR3 totals 13 residues. CDR3 in amino acids: CSGDSDSYYEQFF. Written as DNA, the CDR3 is TGCAGTGGCGACAGCGACTCCTACTATGAGCAGTTCTTC.

Remarks on this clonotype: At one end the junction does not follow the germline gene, possibly because of a read error. The genes are TRBV13 and TRBJ2-7; tentatively, D is TRBD1 (5 bases). Looked up from germline, CDR1 is PRHDT and CDR2 is FYEKMQ (reference sequence). The CDR3 has 15 amino acids. CDR3: CTSRNLARGRYEQYF. The CDR3 DNA reads TGTACCAGCAGAAATTTGGCAAGGGGAAGGTACGAGCAGTACTTC.

About this clonotype: This may come from a read error, since a much larger clone is one base off. The DNA of the CDR3 is TGTGTCAGCAGCAAGGACGCTAGCGGGACTAACTCATACGAGCAGTACTTC. Its translation is CVSSKDASGTNSYEQYF. V usage is TRBV14 and J usage is TRBJ2-7; 9 bases are a match to TRBD2. Germline lookup yields CDR1 SGHDN and CDR2 FVKESK. This CDR3 has 17 amino acids. Combining the CDR3 with reference TRBV14 and TRBJ2-7 gives the whole variable domain EAGVTQFPSHSVIEKGQTVTLRCDPISGHDNLYWYRRVMGKEIKFLLHFVKESKQDESGMPNNRFLAERTGGTYSTLKVQPAELEDSGVYFCVSSKDASGTNSYEQYFGPGTRLTVT.

In this sample, this clonotype turned up many times. The chain combines TRBV6-6 with TRBJ1-6, with unresolved D. The germline V gene encodes CDR1 MNHNY and CDR2 SVGAGI (reference sequence). Trimming shortened V by 4 bases and J by 5 bases, and 18 bases separated the two germline ends. The CDR3 totals 17 residues. In DNA form, the CDR3 reads TGTGCCAGCAGTTCCCTGGGGAGAGGGATCAATAATTCACCCCTCCACTTT. This sequence encodes CASSSLGRGINNSPLHF.

Concerning this clonotype: Given the absence of the conserved phenylalanine or tryptophan at the CDR3 end, a read error is likely. This rearrangement joins TRBV7-8 to TRBJ1-3, with D maybe TRBD1 (5 bases). Germline assignment: CDR1 SGHVS and CDR2 FQNEAQ. This CDR3 spans 14 amino acids. V dropped 5 bases and J dropped 2 bases, with 10 bases sitting between them. The CDR3 region is CASSPGGTGNTIYS. The CDR3 DNA is TGTGCCAGCAGCCCCGGGGGGACTGGAAACACCATATATTCT.

The chain links TRBV11-2 to TRBJ2-1; TRBD2 is a possible D gene (6 bases). The CDR3 is 15 amino acids. The germline V gene encodes CDR1 SGHAT and CDR2 FQNNGV. Trimming shortened V by 6 bases and J by 1 base, and 13 bases separated the two germline ends. The CDR3 bases are TGTGCCAGCAGTCCCGGGACTCAGTCCTACAATGAGCAGTTCTTC. Translation: CASSPGTQSYNEQFF.

This clonotype has a handful of counts. This may arise from a read error, as a much more abundant clone is one base away. The chain recombines TRBV29-1 with TRBJ2-1; D ambiguous. CDR3 length: 13 residues. Trimming removed 1 base from V and 0 bases from J, with 4 bases in between. In germline, CDR1 is SQVTM, CDR2 ANQGSEA. The CDR3 coding sequence is TGCAGCGTTGAAGTCGGCTCCTACAATGAGCAGTTCTTC. Amino acids: CSVEVGSYNEQFF.

As regards this clonotype: A single base separates this from a much larger clone, so it may be a read error. The rearrangement links TRBV2 to TRBJ1-2, with D possibly matching TRBD1 (6 bases). Germline V gives CDR1 SNHLY, CDR2 FYNNEI. The CDR3 has 13 amino acids. The CDR3 spells CASSSGQGYDYTF. The CDR3 coding sequence is TGTGCCAGCAGTTCGGGACAAGGCTATGACTACACCTTC.

Notes on this clonotype: A single base separates this from a much larger clone, so it may be a read error. This chain uses TRBV14 with TRBJ1-2, with D tentatively TRBD1 (5 bases). The CDR3 totals 15 residues. CDR1 is SGHDN and CDR2 is FVKESK in the germline V gene. CDR3 protein: CVSSQVSSGAYGYTF. The CDR3 nucleotides read TGTGTCAGCAGCCAAGTTTCCAGCGGGGCGTATGGCTACACCTTC. Full variable domain (rest looked up from reference TRBV14 and TRBJ1-2): EAGVTQFPSHSVIEKGQTVTLRCDPISGHDNLYWYRRVMGKEIKFLLHFVKESKQDESGMPNNRFLAERTGGTYSTLKVQPAELEDSGVYFCVSSQVSSGAYGYTFGSGTRLTVV.

This clonotype occurred many times. J is TRBJ1-5 and V is TRBV6-2 or TRBV6-3; the D is unclear. CDR1 and CDR2 (germline): MNHEY, SVGEGT. The CDR3 covers 14 residues. V was pared by 2 bases and J by 2 bases, with 7 bases between. The CDR3 region has the DNA TGTGCCAGCAGTTACGGCGCCGGCAATCAGCCCCAGCATTTT. Translated: CASSYGAGNQPQHF.

The gene calls are TRBV6-5 and TRBJ2-7, with TRBD1 as a possible D gene (6 bases). V lost 6 bases to trimming and J lost 5 bases, with 20 bases between them. From germline, CDR1 is MNHEY and CDR2 SVGAGI. There are 15 residues in the CDR3. DNA for the CDR3: TGTGCCAGCAGCTGCTCGACGACAGGTAGCCACGAGCAGTACTTC. Its translation is CASSCSTTGSHEQYF.

Comment on this clonotype: Since a much larger clone is just one base distant, this may be a read error. The rearrangement links TRBV7-9 to TRBJ1-2, with TRBD1 as a possible D gene (6 bases). The germline V gene has CDR1 SEHNR and CDR2 FQNEAQ (reference sequence). The CDR3 is 17 amino acids. For the CDR3, the DNA is TGTGCCAGCAGCTCCCTCCCAATTAGGGGGACTAACTATAGCTACACCTTC. Encoded protein: CASSSLPIRGTNYSYTF.

Concerning this clonotype: One end of the junction fails to match germline, which may point to a read error. This chain uses TRBV29-1 with TRBJ2-1, with TRBD2 identical over 9 bases. The CDR3 totals 14 residues. Germline values: CDR1 SQVTM, CDR2 ANQGSEA. CDR3 nucleotide sequence: TGTAGCGTTGGTAGCGGGAGCTCCTACTATGAGCAGTTCTTC. It translates to CSVGSGSSYYEQFF.

This clonotype has a handful of counts. The chain has TRBV18 and TRBJ2-7; D not resolved. Germline-derived CDR1 and CDR2 are KGHSH and LQKENI. The V end lost 3 bases, the J end lost 4 bases, and 16 bases lay between the germline ends. This CDR3 has 15 residues. The CDR3 loop is CASSPPPYMGYEQYF. The CDR3 coding sequence is TGTGCCAGCTCACCGCCACCTTATATGGGGTACGAGCAGTACTTC.

A remark on this clonotype: One junction end does not reproduce the germline sequence, and a read error may be involved. The V gene is TRBV29-1, the J gene TRBJ1-1; 9 bases agree with TRBD1. The germline V gene encodes CDR1 SQVTM and CDR2 ANQGSEA. The CDR3 is 13 amino acids. The CDR3 loop reads CSAYTGGSAEAFF. CDR3 in DNA: TGCAGCGCCTACACAGGGGGCTCCGCTGAAGCGTTCTTT. Supplemented by reference TRBV29-1 and TRBJ1-1, the full variable domain reads SAVISQKPSRDICQRGTSLTIQCQVDSQVTMMFWYRQQPGQSLTLIATANQGSEATYESGFVIDKFPISRPNLTFSTLTVSNMSPEDSSIYLCSAYTGGSAEAFFGQGTRLTVV.

On this clonotype: The CDR3 does not close with the conserved phenylalanine or tryptophan, likely indicating a read error. The chain employs TRBV11-2 and TRBJ2-5; perhaps TRBD2 as D (5 bases). Germline V lookup: CDR1 SGHAT, CDR2 FQNNGV. V was trimmed by 3 bases and J by 10 bases, leaving 15 bases between them. The CDR3 is 13 amino acids. CDR3 sequence reads: CASSFPGVKIQYL. DNA of the CDR3: TGTGCCAGCAGCTTTCCCGGGGTGAAGATCCAGTACTTA.

This clonotype was counted ten times or more. The CDR3 nucleotides are TGTGCCAGCAGCCAGTATTTCACAGATACGCAGTATTTT. Encoded protein: CASSQYFTDTQYF. J is TRBJ2-3 and V is TRBV14; D remains unclear. CDR1 is SGHDN, CDR2 FVKESK, per germline. Trimming stripped 3 bases from V and 2 bases from J, with 6 bases between. This CDR3 comprises 13 residues.